This T cell receptor beta chain was captured by sequencing in a study of blood T cell repertoires in COVID-19. The wider study: Samples taken during acute and convalescent COVID-19 were collected in the United States, Italy and Spain. Sample material is recorded as cDNA or gDNA derived from T cells, B-cell-depleted T cells, or PBMCs.

Under the authors' procedure: For nucleated cells, counts were estimated from reference gene primer amplification. Some clones are missing from TCRdb's copy, which holds only in-frame ones; the method was immunoSEQ multiplex PCR. That table supplies the V and J calls and clone size; D and trimming were determined from the DNA. The top ten clones hold about 16% of a sample with more than 95,000 clones, 87% of them seen once. The specimen was peripheral blood. The source is a man over 45 with acute or convalescent COVID-19.

The CDR3 DNA follows: TGTGCCAGTACTCCTGGGGCTAGCGGGAGTATCAGGAATGAGCAGTTCTTC. Translated: CASTPGASGSIRNEQFF. The rearrangement uses TRBV19 and TRBJ2-1; 10 bases are a match to TRBD2. V was pared by 7 bases and J by 7 bases, with 16 bases of the junction left unmatched. The CDR3 length is 17 residues. Germline V CDR1 and CDR2: LNHDA, SQIVND (reference sequence).